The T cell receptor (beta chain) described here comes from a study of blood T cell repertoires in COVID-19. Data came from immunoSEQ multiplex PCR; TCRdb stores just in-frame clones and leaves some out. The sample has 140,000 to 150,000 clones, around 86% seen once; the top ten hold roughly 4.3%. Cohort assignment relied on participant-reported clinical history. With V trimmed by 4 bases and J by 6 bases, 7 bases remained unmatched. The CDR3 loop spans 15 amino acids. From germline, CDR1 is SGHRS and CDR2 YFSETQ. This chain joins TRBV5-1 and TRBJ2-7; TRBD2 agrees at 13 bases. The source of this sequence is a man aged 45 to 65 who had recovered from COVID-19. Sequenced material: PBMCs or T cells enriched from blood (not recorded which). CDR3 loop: CASSPRTSGRREQYF. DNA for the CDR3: TGCGCCAGCAGCCCACGGACTAGCGGGAGACGCGAGCAGTACTTC. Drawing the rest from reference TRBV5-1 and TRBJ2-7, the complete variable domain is KAGVTQTPRYLIKTRGQQVTLSCSPISGHRSVSWYQQTPGQGLQFLFEYFSETQRNKGNFPGRFSGRQFSNSRSEMNVSTLELGDSALYLCASSPRTSGRREQYFGPGTRLTVT.